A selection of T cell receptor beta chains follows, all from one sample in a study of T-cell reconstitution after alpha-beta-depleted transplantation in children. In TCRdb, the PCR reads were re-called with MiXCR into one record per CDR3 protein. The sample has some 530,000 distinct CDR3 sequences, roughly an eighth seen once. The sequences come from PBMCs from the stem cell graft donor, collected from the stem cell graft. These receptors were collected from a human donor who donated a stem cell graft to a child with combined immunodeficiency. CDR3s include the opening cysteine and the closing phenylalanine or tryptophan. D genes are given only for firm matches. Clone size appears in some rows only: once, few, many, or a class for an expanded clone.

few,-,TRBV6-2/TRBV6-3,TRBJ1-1,CASIGTVNTEAFF,TGTGCCAGCATTGGGACGGTGAACACTGAAGCTTTCTTT
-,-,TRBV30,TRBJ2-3,CAWSVTGTDTQYF,TGTGCCTGGAGTGTAACTGGCACAGATACGCAGTATTTT
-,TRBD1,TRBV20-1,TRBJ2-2,CSATGTGAGELFF,TGCAGTGCTACCGGGACAGGGGCCGGGGAGCTGTTTTTT
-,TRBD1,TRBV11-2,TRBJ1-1,CASSSPGGVDTEAFF,TGTGCCAGCAGCTCCCCAGGGGGCGTAGACACTGAAGCTTTCTTT
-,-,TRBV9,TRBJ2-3,CASSPRVGFIGLYF,TGTGCCAGCAGCCCTAGGGTTGGCTTCATAGGCTTGTATTTT
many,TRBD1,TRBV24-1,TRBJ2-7,CATSDLRESTGEYF,TGTGCCACCAGTGATTTGCGGGAGTCGACAGGGGAGTACTTC
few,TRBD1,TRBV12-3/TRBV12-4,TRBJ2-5,CASSATGDGTQYF,TGTGCCAGCAGTGCTACAGGGGACGGGACCCAGTACTTC
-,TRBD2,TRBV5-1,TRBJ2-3,CASKFQGGGTDTQYF,TGCGCCAGCAAGTTCCAGGGAGGGGGCACAGATACGCAGTATTTT
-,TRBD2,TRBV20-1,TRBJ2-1,CSARDRRGGRDEQFF,TGCAGTGCTAGAGATCGGCGGGGGGGCCGGGATGAGCAGTTCTTC
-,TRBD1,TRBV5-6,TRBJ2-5,CASSLVGWLKGQGQETQYF,TGTGCCAGCAGCTTGGTTGGCTGGTTAAAGGGACAGGGGCAAGAGACCCAGTACTTC
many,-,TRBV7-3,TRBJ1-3,CASSLSGSSGNTIYF,TGTGCCAGCAGCTTAAGCGGGTCCTCTGGAAACACCATATATTTT
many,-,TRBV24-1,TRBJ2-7,CATSDSFSYEQYF,TGTGCCACCAGTGACAGTTTCTCCTACGAGCAGTACTTC
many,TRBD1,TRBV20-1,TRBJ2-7,CSARTGGYEQYF,TGCAGTGCTAGGACAGGGGGCTACGAGCAGTACTTC
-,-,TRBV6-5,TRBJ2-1,CASSYSRGTWTSFYNEQFF,TGTGCCAGCAGTTACAGCAGGGGGACGTGGACTAGCTTCTACAATGAGCAGTTCTTC
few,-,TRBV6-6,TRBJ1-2,CASSSQGGYGYTF,TGTGCCAGCAGTTCCCAGGGCGGGTATGGCTACACCTTC
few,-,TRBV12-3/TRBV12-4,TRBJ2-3,CASRTGDRADTQYF,TGTGCCAGCCGGACGGGGGATCGCGCAGATACGCAGTATTTT
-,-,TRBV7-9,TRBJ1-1,CASSLTGNAEAFF,TGTGCCAGCAGTCTTACAGGGAACGCTGAAGCTTTCTTT
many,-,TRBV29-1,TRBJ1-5,CSVPPMTEAQQPQHF,TGCAGCGTCCCTCCAATGACAGAGGCTCAGCAGCCCCAGCATTTT
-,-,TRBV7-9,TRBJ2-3,CASRKEVGSDTQYF,TGTGCCAGCAGGAAGGAGGTGGGGTCCGATACGCAGTATTTT
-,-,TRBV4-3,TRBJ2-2,CASAMGVAGNTGELFF,TGCGCCAGCGCCATGGGGGTGGCGGGGAACACCGGGGAGCTGTTTTTT
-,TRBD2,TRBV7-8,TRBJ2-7,CASSLGFSGRGYEQYF,TGTGCCAGCAGCTTAGGATTTAGCGGGAGAGGCTACGAGCAGTACTTC
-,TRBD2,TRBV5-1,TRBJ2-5,CASSTGTSGEETQYF,TGCGCCAGCAGCACGGGGACTAGCGGCGAAGAGACCCAGTACTTC
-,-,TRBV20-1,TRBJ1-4,CSAGEGRGNEKLFF,TGCAGTGCTGGGGAAGGGAGGGGTAATGAAAAACTGTTTTTT
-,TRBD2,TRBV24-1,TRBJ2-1,CATSDSGASGSSYNEQFF,TGTGCCACCAGTGATTCCGGGGCTAGCGGGAGCTCCTACAATGAGCAGTTCTTC
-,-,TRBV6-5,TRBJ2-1,CASSYADTLPPYNEQFF,TGTGCCAGCAGTTACGCGGACACACTTCCACCCTACAATGAGCAGTTCTTC
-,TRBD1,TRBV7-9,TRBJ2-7,CASSLALGQGAYEQYF,TGTGCCAGCAGCTTAGCGCTTGGACAGGGCGCCTACGAGCAGTACTTC
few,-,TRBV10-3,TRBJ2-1,CAISGFRDVNEQFF,TGTGCCATCAGTGGGTTCCGGGACGTCAATGAGCAGTTCTTC
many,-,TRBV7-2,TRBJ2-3,CASSRQSTDTQYF,TGTGCCAGCAGCCGACAAAGCACAGATACGCAGTATTTT
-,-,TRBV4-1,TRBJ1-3,CASSRRDLLEGGNTIYF,TGCGCCAGCAGCCGCCGGGACCTTCTTGAAGGGGGAAACACCATATATTTT
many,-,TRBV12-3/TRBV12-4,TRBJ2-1,CASSLAGGGVTNEQFF,TGTGCCAGCAGTTTAGCGGGAGGGGGCGTCACGAATGAGCAGTTCTTC
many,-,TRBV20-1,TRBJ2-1,CSQEGERVASYNEQFF,TGCAGCCAAGAAGGGGAGCGGGTGGCTTCCTACAATGAGCAGTTCTTC